A single sample gave rise to the 2 T cell receptor beta chains below, sequenced in a study of cytomegalovirus exposure and HLA in healthy donors. Sequencing was performed with immunoSEQ multiplex PCR; in TCRdb, only in-frame clones are kept and a portion is missing. The sample carries 200,000 or so clones, 84% recorded once. The sequencing sample was made of PBMCs. The source is a man aged 18 to 29 in good health and CMV-seropositive.

The chain uses TRBV6-5 and TRBJ1-2; no reliable D call. V gave up 0 bases and J gave up 10 bases, with 12 bases separating them. This CDR3 region has 13 residues. The germline CDR1 and CDR2 sequences are MNHEY and SVGAGI. This CDR3 is CASSYSGPRDYTF. The CDR3 DNA sequence: TGTGCCAGCAGTTACTCCGGCCCCCGGGACTACACCTTC.

This clone was counted a single time. This chain links TRBV7-2 with TRBJ1-1; 9 bases are shared with TRBD1. Losses at the gene ends were 4 bases for V and 6 bases for J; bases not matched to a gene: 15. The germline V gene has CDR1 SGHTA and CDR2 FQGNSA. The CDR3 sequence is 17 residues long. The CDR3, as DNA: TGTGCCAGCAGCTGGGGACAGGGTCTCGGCGGGATGCCTGAAGCTTTCTTT. This gives the protein CASSWGQGLGGMPEAFF.